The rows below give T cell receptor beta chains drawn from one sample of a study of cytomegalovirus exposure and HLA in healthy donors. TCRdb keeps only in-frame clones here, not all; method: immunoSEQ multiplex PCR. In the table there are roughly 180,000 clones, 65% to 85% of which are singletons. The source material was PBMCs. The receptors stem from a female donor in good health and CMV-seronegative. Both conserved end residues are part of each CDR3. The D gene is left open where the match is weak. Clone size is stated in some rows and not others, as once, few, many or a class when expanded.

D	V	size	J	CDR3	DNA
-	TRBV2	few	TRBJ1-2	CASSVFGENYGYTF	TGTGCCAGCAGTGTATTCGGGGAAAACTATGGCTACACCTTC
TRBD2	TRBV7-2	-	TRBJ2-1	CASSGSSYNEQFF	TGTGCCAGTAGCGGGAGCTCCTACAATGAGCAGTTCTTC
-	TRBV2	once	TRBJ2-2	CASSEAQTGELFF	TGTGCCAGCAGTGAAGCGCAGACCGGGGAGCTGTTTTTT
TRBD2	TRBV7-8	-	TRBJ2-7	CASSLARTSGGAAYEQYF	TGTGCCAGCAGCTTAGCCCGGACTAGCGGGGGGGCGGCCTACGAGCAGTACTTC
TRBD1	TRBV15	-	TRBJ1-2	CATSTDRGGTGYTF	TGTGCCACCAGCACGGACAGGGGGGGTACTGGCTACACCTTC
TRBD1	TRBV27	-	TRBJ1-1	CASSLDRGITEAFF	TGTGCCAGCAGTCTAGACAGGGGTATCACTGAAGCTTTCTTT
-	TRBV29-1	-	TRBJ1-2	CSAGGSHF	TGCAGCGCGGGTGGGTCCCACTTC
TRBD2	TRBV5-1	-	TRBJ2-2	CASSPRASGMNTGELFF	TGCGCCAGCAGCCCGAGGGCTAGCGGGATGAACACCGGGGAGCTGTTTTTT
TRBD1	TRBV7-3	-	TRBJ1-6	CASSSGQGYNSPLHF	TGTGCCAGCAGCTCGGGACAGGGCTATAATTCACCCCTCCACTTT
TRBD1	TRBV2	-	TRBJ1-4	CASSEGRGLVGEKLFF	TGTGCCAGCAGTGAGGGCAGGGGGCTAGTAGGAGAAAAACTGTTTTTT
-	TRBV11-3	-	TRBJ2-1	CASSLGRAYYNEQFF	TGTGCCAGCAGCTTAGGGAGGGCCTACTACAATGAGCAGTTCTTC